This TCR beta chain came from a study of blood T cell repertoires in COVID-19. Study at large: The samples span acute and convalescent COVID-19 from the United States, Italy and Spain.

This study enrolled people aged roughly 18 to 90 from about 26 US geographic areas. Clinical history as reported by participants underpinned cohort assignment. As handled by the study authors: Reference gene primer amplification in the assay estimated nucleated cell counts. Using immunoSEQ multiplex PCR, the repertoire was profiled, and TCRdb retains in-frame clones only, with some absent. V and J calls and clone size follow that table, whereas D and trimming were derived from the DNA. Of fewer than 350,000 clones listed, under 95% are singletons. This clonotype was obtained from a man aged 40-49 years who had been exposed to COVID-19. The source material was PBMCs or T cells enriched from blood (not recorded which).

The CDR3 DNA reads TGTGCTAGTGGTTTGTCAGAGGGCTTCCACGAGCAGTACTTC. Amino acids: CASGLSEGFHEQYF. The chain has TRBV12-5 and TRBJ2-7, with D maybe TRBD2 (5 bases). The germline V gene encodes CDR1 LGHNT and CDR2 FRNRAP. The CDR3 has 14 amino acids. Trimming took 2 bases from V and 5 from J, leaving 13 bases between them.